This entry lists 28 T cell receptor beta chains sequenced from one sample in a study of shared clonotypes between healthy human individuals. Method: immunoSEQ multiplex PCR; TCRdb's copy keeps in-frame clones and lacks some. The data contain roughly 1,500,000 clones, about 98.5% of them seen just once; the ten biggest clones take up under 0.45%. The sample comprised naive CD4+ T cells sorted from blood. Described subset: CD45RA+ positively selected. Source of these receptors: a man younger than 45 in good health.

The J gene is TRBJ2-3, the V gene TRBV27, with D perhaps matching TRBD2 (7 bases). Germline V lookup: CDR1 MNHEY, CDR2 SMNVEV (reference sequence). Trimming left V 5 bases short and J 5 bases short, with 11 bases between. The CDR3 is 13 residues long. The CDR3 sequence is CASSGRGIDTQYF. DNA for the CDR3: TGTGCCAGCAGTGGGAGGGGGATAGATACGCAGTATTTT.

V is TRBV7-9 and J is TRBJ2-7; D gene unclear. The CDR3 is made up of 13 amino acids. V lost 5 bases and J 2 bases, leaving 10 bases between the germline ends. Germline CDR1 is SEHNR and CDR2 is FQNEAQ (reference sequence). CDR3 coding DNA: TGTGCCAGCAGCCCCCTCACCACCTACGAGCAGTACTTC. Its protein is CASSPLTTYEQYF.

This sequence joins TRBV30 and TRBJ1-5; D ambiguous. Germline loops: CDR1 GTSNPN, CDR2 SVGIG (reference sequence). The V and J ends lost 5 bases and 2 bases respectively, with 19 bases between them. The CDR3 covers 16 residues. The DNA for the CDR3 is TGTGCCTGGGCCCACAGCAGCCTATACGGCAATCAGCCCCAGCATTTT. The encoded protein is CAWAHSSLYGNQPQHF.

The rearrangement links TRBV19 to TRBJ2-7; 10 bases map to TRBD2. The CDR3 runs to 15 residues. The germline CDR1 and CDR2 sequences are LNHDA and SQIVND (reference sequence). With 6 bases clipped from V and 3 bases from J, the junction kept 8 bases outside the gene matches. The CDR3: CASRSSGSDDYEQYF. CDR3 in DNA: TGTGCCAGTAGGTCTAGCGGGAGTGACGACTACGAGCAGTACTTC.

The V and J genes are TRBV14 and TRBJ2-7; D remains unclear. CDR3 length: 15 amino acids. V was clipped by 0 bases and J by 0 bases, with 9 bases between them. Germline lookup yields CDR1 SGHDN and CDR2 FVKESK. The CDR3 DNA reads as TGTGCCAGCAGCCAAGACCTGGAGAGCTCCTACGAGCAGTACTTC. The encoded protein is CASSQDLESSYEQYF.

This rearrangement joins TRBV5-1 to TRBJ1-3, with D unclear. The V gene's germline CDR1 is SGHRS and CDR2 YFSETQ. The CDR3 loop spans 14 amino acids. Trimming removed 4 bases at V and 3 bases at J, with 11 bases between. This chain's CDR3 is CASSPARVGNTIYF. Written as DNA, the CDR3 is TGCGCCAGCAGCCCCGCGAGGGTTGGAAACACCATATATTTT. Combining the CDR3 with reference TRBV5-1 and TRBJ1-3 gives the whole variable domain KAGVTQTPRYLIKTRGQQVTLSCSPISGHRSVSWYQQTPGQGLQFLFEYFSETQRNKGNFPGRFSGRQFSNSRSEMNVSTLELGDSALYLCASSPARVGNTIYFGEGSWLTVV.

The chain carries TRBV7-8 and TRBJ2-1; D unclear. V lost 0 bases and J 15 bases, leaving 18 bases between the germline ends. The CDR3 is 14 residues long. CDR1 is SGHVS, CDR2 FQNEAQ, per germline. CDR3 amino acids: CASSLALDHTVPFF. The CDR3 nucleotides are TGTGCCAGCAGCTTAGCGCTAGACCACACGGTGCCGTTCTTC.

This clone showed up just once. The V call is TRBV6-5, the J call TRBJ2-2; D gene unclear. Trimming took 6 bases from V and 1 from J, leaving 6 bases between them. Germline V gene data show CDR1 as MNHEY and CDR2 as SVGAGI. The CDR3 is 13 residues long. The CDR3 bases are TGTGCCAGCAGGACAAGGAACACCGGGGAGCTGTTTTTT. Its translation: CASRTRNTGELFF.

This chain connects TRBV5-4 to TRBJ2-1; D is possibly TRBD2 (6 bases). The CDR3 is 15 amino acids. CDR1 and CDR2 from the germline V gene are SGHNT and YYREEE (reference sequence). Trimming took off 3 bases at V and 7 bases at J, with 17 bases between the two ends. The CDR3 region is CASSYEAGLNNEQFF. Here the CDR3 DNA reads TGTGCCAGCAGCTATGAAGCGGGCCTCAATAATGAGCAGTTCTTC.

The chain carries TRBV5-8 and TRBJ1-4; D not resolved. The CDR3 loop spans 13 amino acids. Trimming left V 1 base short and J 5 bases short, with 6 bases between. Germline V CDR1 and CDR2: SGHTS, YDEGEE. Here the CDR3 reads CASSLSLNEKLFF. CDR3 in DNA: TGTGCCAGCAGCTTGAGTCTCAATGAAAAACTGTTTTTT.

The gene calls are TRBV4-1 and TRBJ1-2; the D gene is possibly TRBD1 (5 bases). The germline V gene encodes CDR1 MGHRA and CDR2 YSYEKL. Trimming stripped 3 bases from V and 4 bases from J, with 12 bases between. The CDR3 spans 14 residues. The CDR3 protein is CASSHRGMGYGYTF. CDR3 DNA sequence: TGCGCCAGCAGCCATAGGGGCATGGGCTATGGCTACACCTTC.

The rearrangement links TRBV19 to TRBJ1-1; D is possibly TRBD1 (5 bases). V dropped 5 bases and J dropped 1 base, with 14 bases sitting between them. The CDR3 spans 15 residues. Germline V gene lookup returns CDR1 LNHDA and CDR2 SQIVND (reference sequence). The CDR3 DNA reads as TGTGCCAGTAGTTCCCACCCAGGGCCGAACACTGAAGCTTTCTTT. Translation gives CASSSHPGPNTEAFF.

The chain recombines TRBV2 with TRBJ2-1, with 7 bases matching TRBD1. The CDR3 has 13 residues. Germline CDR1 reads SNHLY; CDR2 reads FYNNEI. V shed 11 bases, J shed 9 bases, and the junction held 13 bases outside the gene matches. The CDR3 protein is CAGTGVLISEQFF. The CDR3 DNA follows: TGTGCCGGCACAGGGGTACTTATCTCTGAGCAGTTCTTC.

The rearrangement uses TRBV2 and TRBJ2-2; tentatively, D is TRBD1 (6 bases). Germline CDR1 is SNHLY and CDR2 is FYNNEI. There are 16 residues in the CDR3. The V gene lost 2 bases and the J gene lost 0 bases, with 10 bases spanning the gap. CDR3 amino acids: CASSELWGPNTGELFF. CDR3 nucleotide sequence: TGTGCCAGCAGTGAATTGTGGGGGCCGAACACCGGGGAGCTGTTTTTT.

Concerning this clone itself: Different DNA sequences within this sample yield the same CDR3. The chain employs TRBV7-9 and TRBJ2-5, with 14 bases that match TRBD2. This CDR3 region has 16 residues. J lost 2 bases, V lost 5 bases, and 4 bases had no gene match. CDR1 SEHNR and CDR2 FQNEAQ come from the germline V gene (reference sequence). The CDR3 DNA is TGTGCCAGCAGCCCAAGACTAGCGGGAGGGCAAGAGACCCAGTACTTC. It specifies CASSPRLAGGQETQYF.

The chain employs TRBV27 and TRBJ2-2; 9 nucleotides agree with TRBD2. CDR3 length equals 16 residues. With 5 bases clipped from V and 4 bases from J, the junction kept 8 bases outside the gene matches. Germline assignment: CDR1 MNHEY and CDR2 SMNVEV (reference sequence). The CDR3 DNA is TGTGCCAGCAGTATCATAGCGGGAGCGGCCACCGGGGAGCTGTTTTTT. It encodes CASSIIAGAATGELFF.

V is TRBV7-8 and J is TRBJ2-7, with D maybe TRBD1 (6 bases). The V end lost 5 bases, the J end lost 2 bases, and 13 bases lay between the germline ends. CDR3 length: 14 amino acids. CDR1 is SGHVS and CDR2 is FQNEAQ in the germline V gene. The CDR3 here is CASSTTGPPYEQYF. The DNA for the CDR3 is TGTGCCAGCAGCACCACAGGGCCCCCCTACGAGCAGTACTTC. The whole variable domain, remainder taken from reference TRBV7-8 and TRBJ2-7, is GAGVSQSPRYKVAKRGQDVALRCDPISGHVSLFWYQQALGQGPEFLTYFQNEAQLDKSGLPSDRFFAERPEGSVSTLKIQRTQQEDSAVYLCASSTTGPPYEQYFGPGTRLTVT.

The chain links TRBV4-3 to TRBJ2-7; D uncertain. This CDR3 contains 15 residues. Trimming shortened V by 0 bases and J by 6 bases, and 15 bases separated the two germline ends. Germline CDR1 reads LGHNA; CDR2 reads YSLEER. The chain's CDR3 is CASSQEKRRLAEQYF. The DNA of the CDR3 is TGCGCCAGCAGCCAAGAGAAGAGGAGACTCGCCGAGCAGTACTTC.

This clone was observed a single time. The chain couples TRBV2 to TRBJ2-5; TRBD1 matches 7 bases. This CDR3 has 13 residues. CDR1 SNHLY and CDR2 FYNNEI come from the germline V gene. The junction had 2 bases not matched to a gene; V was cut back by 6 bases and J by 1 base. In nucleotides, the CDR3 is TGTGCCAGCAGAGGGACAGCCCAAGAGACCCAGTACTTC. Its protein product is CASRGTAQETQYF.

The chain joins TRBV7-9 to TRBJ1-2; D remains ambiguous. Germline values: CDR1 SEHNR, CDR2 FQNEAQ (reference sequence). Trimming pared 2 bases from V and 4 bases from J, leaving 5 bases between. The CDR3 length is 12 residues. CDR3 residues: CASSLSAYGYTF. CDR3 sequence (DNA): TGTGCCAGCAGCTTATCGGCCTATGGCTACACCTTC.

The chain employs TRBV5-5 and TRBJ1-1; D is uncertain. The germline CDR1 and CDR2 sequences are SGHKS and YYEKEE (reference sequence). The CDR3 covers 14 residues. The V end was cut by 2 bases, the J end by 1 base, with 9 bases between. The CDR3 nucleotides read TGTGCCAGCAGCTTTAGGCAGGCGAACACTGAAGCTTTCTTT. Translating gives CASSFRQANTEAFF.

The V and J genes are TRBV18 and TRBJ2-3; D unclear. Germline V lookup: CDR1 KGHSH, CDR2 LQKENI. The V end lost 2 bases, the J end lost 2 bases, and 17 bases lay between the germline ends. This CDR3 is 17 amino acids long. The CDR3 coding sequence is TGTGCCAGCTCACCATTGAGGCAGCCCACACACACAGATACGCAGTATTTT. This gives the protein CASSPLRQPTHTDTQYF.

CDR3 bases: TGCAGCGTCTGCGTGGAACTAGCTTCCGAGACCCAGTACTTC. Its protein is CSVCVELASETQYF. V and J are TRBV29-1 and TRBJ2-5; D perhaps matches TRBD2 (6 bases). Trimming stripped 6 bases from V and 5 bases from J, with 19 bases between. CDR3 length: 14 residues. Germline V gene sequence: CDR1 SQVTM, CDR2 ANQGSEA.

CDR3 sequence reads: CASSSHQGNYGYTF. In DNA, the CDR3 is TGTGCCAGCAGCTCCCATCAGGGGAACTATGGCTACACCTTC. This chain uses TRBV7-9 with TRBJ1-2, with TRBD1 as a possible D gene (6 bases). Between the trimmed V and J ends, which lost 4 bases and 2 bases, there was a span of 11 bases. The CDR3 extends over 14 amino acids. Germline V gene sequence: CDR1 SEHNR, CDR2 FQNEAQ (reference sequence). The full variable domain, with the rest looked up from reference TRBV7-9 and TRBJ1-2, is DTGVSQNPRHKITKRGQNVTFRCDPISEHNRLYWYRQTLGQGPEFLTYFQNEAQLEKSRLLSDRFSAERPKGSFSTLEIQRTEQGDSAMYLCASSSHQGNYGYTFGSGTRLTVV.

This chain connects TRBV10-1 to TRBJ2-7; possibly TRBD2 for D (5 bases). From germline, CDR1 is WNHNN and CDR2 SYGVQD (reference sequence). The CDR3 loop spans 14 amino acids. Trimming took 4 bases from V and 3 from J, leaving 13 bases between them. CDR3 loop: CASSAYSGSYEQYF. The CDR3 DNA reads TGCGCCAGCAGTGCTTACAGTGGGAGCTACGAGCAGTACTTC.

This chain joins TRBV6-5 and TRBJ1-3; D is unresolved. Trimming pared 6 bases from V and 0 bases from J, leaving 9 bases between. From germline, CDR1 is MNHEY and CDR2 SVGAGI. CDR3 length: 14 amino acids. The CDR3 here is CASRPKVSGNTIYF. DNA for the CDR3: TGTGCCAGCAGACCAAAGGTCTCTGGAAACACCATATATTTT.

Worth noting for this clone: The junction departs from the called germline gene at one end, perhaps through a read error. The V and J genes are TRBV7-2 and TRBJ1-5; no clear D. Germline V CDR1 and CDR2: SGHTA, FQGNSA. The CDR3 contains 13 residues. CDR3 sequence: CAGSSSETQPQHF. CDR3 bases: TGTGCCGGCAGCTCCTCCGAAACTCAGCCCCAGCATTTT.

V and J are TRBV5-6 and TRBJ2-4, with TRBD1 as a possible D gene (6 bases). The length of the CDR3 is 11 residues. Trimming stripped 3 bases from V and 11 bases from J, with 9 bases between. The V gene's germline CDR1 is SGHDT and CDR2 YYEEEE. The CDR3 nucleotides read TGTGCCAGCAGCTACGGACAGTTTCAGTACTTC. It yields the protein CASSYGQFQYF. The full variable domain, rest sourced from reference TRBV5-6 and TRBJ2-4, is DAGVTQSPTHLIKTRGQQVTLRCSPKSGHDTVSWYQQALGQGPQFIFQYYEEEERQRGNFPDRFSGHQFPNYSSELNVNALLLGDSALYLCASSYGQFQYFGAGTRLSVL.